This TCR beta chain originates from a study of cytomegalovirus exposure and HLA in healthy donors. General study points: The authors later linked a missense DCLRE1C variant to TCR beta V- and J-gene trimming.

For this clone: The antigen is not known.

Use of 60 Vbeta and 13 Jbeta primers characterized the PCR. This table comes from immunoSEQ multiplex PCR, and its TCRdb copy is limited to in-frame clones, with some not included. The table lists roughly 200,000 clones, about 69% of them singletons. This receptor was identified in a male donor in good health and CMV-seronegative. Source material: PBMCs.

For the CDR3, the DNA is TGTGCCAGCAGCCTAACATCCGGGGGTCAGCCCCAGCATTTT. As protein: CASSLTSGGQPQHF. This chain links TRBV27 with TRBJ1-5; TRBD1 might be the D (5 bases). CDR3 length: 14 residues. V was shortened by 6 bases and J by 6 bases, with 15 bases between the two germline ends. The germline gives CDR1 MNHEY, CDR2 SMNVEV (reference sequence).